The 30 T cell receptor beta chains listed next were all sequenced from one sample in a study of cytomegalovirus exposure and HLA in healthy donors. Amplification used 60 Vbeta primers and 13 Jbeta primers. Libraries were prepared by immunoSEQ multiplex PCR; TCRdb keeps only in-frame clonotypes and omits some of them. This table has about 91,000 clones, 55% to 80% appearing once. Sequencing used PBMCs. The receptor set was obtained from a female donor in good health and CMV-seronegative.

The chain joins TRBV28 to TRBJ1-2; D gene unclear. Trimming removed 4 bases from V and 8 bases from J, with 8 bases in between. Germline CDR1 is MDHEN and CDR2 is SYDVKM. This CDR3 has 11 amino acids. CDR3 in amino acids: CASSSMRGYTF. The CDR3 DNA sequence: TGTGCCAGCAGTTCTATGAGGGGCTACACCTTC.

The CDR3 reads CASIPVQGVGQPQHF. For the CDR3, the DNA is TGTGCCAGCATCCCTGTACAGGGGGTCGGTCAGCCCCAGCATTTT. This chain joins TRBV6-1 and TRBJ1-5, with 8 positions matching TRBD1. V was pared by 7 bases and J by 6 bases, with 11 bases of the junction left unmatched. Germline-derived CDR1 and CDR2 are MNHNS and SASEGT. CDR3 length: 15 residues.

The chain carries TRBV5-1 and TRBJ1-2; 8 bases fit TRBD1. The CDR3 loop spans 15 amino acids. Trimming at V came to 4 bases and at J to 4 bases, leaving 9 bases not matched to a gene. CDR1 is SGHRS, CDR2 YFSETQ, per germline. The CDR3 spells CASSADTGQGYGYTF. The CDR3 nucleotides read TGCGCCAGCAGCGCGGACACCGGACAGGGCTATGGCTACACCTTC.

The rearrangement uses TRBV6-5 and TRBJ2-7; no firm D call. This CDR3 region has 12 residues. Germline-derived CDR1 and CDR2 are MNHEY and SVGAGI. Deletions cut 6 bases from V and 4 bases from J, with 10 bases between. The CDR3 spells CASSSNRYEQYF. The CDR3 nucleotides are TGTGCCAGCAGCTCCAACAGATACGAGCAGTACTTC.

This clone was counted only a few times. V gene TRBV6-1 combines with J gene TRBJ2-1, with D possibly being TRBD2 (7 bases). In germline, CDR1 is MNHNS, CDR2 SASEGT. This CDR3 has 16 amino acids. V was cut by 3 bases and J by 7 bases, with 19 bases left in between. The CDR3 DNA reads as TGTGCCAGCAGTGACCTGGATGGACTAGGGGGGAATGAGCAGTTCTTC. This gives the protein CASSDLDGLGGNEQFF.

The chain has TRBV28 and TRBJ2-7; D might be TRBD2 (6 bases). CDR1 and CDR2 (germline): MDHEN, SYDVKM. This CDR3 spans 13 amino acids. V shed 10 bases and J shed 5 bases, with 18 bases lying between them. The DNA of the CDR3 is TGTGCCATCAATGAATCAGGCGGGAACGAGCAGTACTTC. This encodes CAINESGGNEQYF.

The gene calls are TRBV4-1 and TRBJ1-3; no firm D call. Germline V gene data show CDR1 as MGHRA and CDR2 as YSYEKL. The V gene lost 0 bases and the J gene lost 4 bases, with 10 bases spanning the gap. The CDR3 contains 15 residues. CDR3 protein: CASSQEKESGNTIYF. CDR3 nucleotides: TGCGCCAGCAGCCAAGAGAAGGAGTCCGGAAACACCATATATTTT.

CDR3 DNA sequence: TGTGCCAGCAGCAAGGCCAGGGGGCGGAACTATGGCTACACCTTC. Residues: CASSKARGRNYGYTF. The chain is built from TRBV21-1 and TRBJ1-2; TRBD1 is the table's D call, not checked against the DNA. TRBV21-1 has pseudogene status. CDR3 length equals 15 residues.

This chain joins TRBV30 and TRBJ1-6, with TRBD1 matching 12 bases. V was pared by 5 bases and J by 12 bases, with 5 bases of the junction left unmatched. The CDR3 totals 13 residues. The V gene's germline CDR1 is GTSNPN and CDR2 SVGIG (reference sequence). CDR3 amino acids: CAWGGQGARPLHF. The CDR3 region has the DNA TGTGCCTGGGGGGGACAGGGGGCCAGACCCCTCCACTTT. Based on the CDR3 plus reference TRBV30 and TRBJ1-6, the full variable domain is SQTIHQWPATLVQPVGSPLSLECTVEGTSNPNLYWYRQAAGRGLQLLFYSVGIGQISSEVPQNLSASRPQDRQFILSSKKLLLSDSGFYLCAWGGQGARPLHFGNGTRLTVT.

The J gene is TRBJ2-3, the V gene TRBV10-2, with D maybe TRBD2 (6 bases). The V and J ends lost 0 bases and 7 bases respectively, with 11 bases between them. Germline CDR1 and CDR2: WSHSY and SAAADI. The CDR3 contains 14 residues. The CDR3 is CASSESRDGYTQYF. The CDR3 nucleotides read TGCGCCAGCAGTGAGTCGCGGGACGGGTATACGCAGTATTTT.

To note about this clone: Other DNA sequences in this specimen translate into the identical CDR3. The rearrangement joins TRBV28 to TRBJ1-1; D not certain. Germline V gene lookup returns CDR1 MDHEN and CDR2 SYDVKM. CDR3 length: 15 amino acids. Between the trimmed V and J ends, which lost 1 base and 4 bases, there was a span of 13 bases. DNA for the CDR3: TGTGCCAGCAGTTTATTAACCGGGATGAGCACTGAAGCTTTCTTT. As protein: CASSLLTGMSTEAFF. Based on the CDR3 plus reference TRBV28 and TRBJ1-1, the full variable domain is DVKVTQSSRYLVKRTGEKVFLECVQDMDHENMFWYRQDPGLGLRLIYFSYDVKMKEKGDIPEGYSVSREKKERFSLILESASTNQTSMYLCASSLLTGMSTEAFFGQGTRLTVV.

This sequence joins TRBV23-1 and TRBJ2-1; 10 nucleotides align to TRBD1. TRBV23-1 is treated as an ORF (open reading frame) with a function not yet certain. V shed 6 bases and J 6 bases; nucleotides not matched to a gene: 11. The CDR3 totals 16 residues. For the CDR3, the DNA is TGCGCCAGCAGAGGGGACAGGGGCCCCGGCAGCAATGAGCAGTTCTTC. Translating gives CASRGDRGPGSNEQFF.

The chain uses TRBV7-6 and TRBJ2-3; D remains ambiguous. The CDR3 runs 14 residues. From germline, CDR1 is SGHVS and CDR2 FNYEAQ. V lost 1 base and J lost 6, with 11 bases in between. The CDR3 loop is CASSLGRPGDTQYF. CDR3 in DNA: TGTGCCAGCAGCTTAGGGAGACCGGGTGATACGCAGTATTTT. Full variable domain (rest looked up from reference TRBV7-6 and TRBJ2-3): GAGVSQSPRYKVTKRGQDVALRCDPISGHVSLYWYRQALGQGPEFLTYFNYEAQQDKSGLPNDRFSAERPEGSISTLTIQRTEQRDSAMYRCASSLGRPGDTQYFGPGTRLTVL.

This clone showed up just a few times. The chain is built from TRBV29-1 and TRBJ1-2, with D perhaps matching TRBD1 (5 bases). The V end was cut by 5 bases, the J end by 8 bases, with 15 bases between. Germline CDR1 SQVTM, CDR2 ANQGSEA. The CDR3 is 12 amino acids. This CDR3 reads CSVPGHGGGYTF. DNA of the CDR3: TGCAGCGTTCCCGGACACGGTGGAGGCTACACCTTC.

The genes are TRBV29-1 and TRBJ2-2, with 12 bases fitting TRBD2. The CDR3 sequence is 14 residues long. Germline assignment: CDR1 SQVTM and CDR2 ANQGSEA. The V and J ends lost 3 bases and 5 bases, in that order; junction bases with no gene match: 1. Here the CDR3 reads CSVETSGSTGELFF. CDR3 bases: TGCAGCGTTGAGACTAGCGGGAGTACCGGGGAGCTGTTTTTT.

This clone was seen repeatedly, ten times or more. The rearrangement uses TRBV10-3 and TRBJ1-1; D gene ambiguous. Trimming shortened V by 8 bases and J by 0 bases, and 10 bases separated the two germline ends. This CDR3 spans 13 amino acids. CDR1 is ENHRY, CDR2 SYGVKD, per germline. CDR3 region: CAIEAGMNTEAFF. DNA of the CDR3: TGTGCCATCGAGGCGGGGATGAACACTGAAGCTTTCTTT.

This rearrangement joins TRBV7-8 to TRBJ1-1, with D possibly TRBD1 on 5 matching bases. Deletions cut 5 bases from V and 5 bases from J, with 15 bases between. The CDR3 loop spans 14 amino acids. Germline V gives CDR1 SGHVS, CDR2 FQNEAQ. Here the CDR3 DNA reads TGTGCCAGCAGCCCCGGGTCGGCAGGGACTGAAGCTTTCTTT. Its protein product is CASSPGSAGTEAFF.

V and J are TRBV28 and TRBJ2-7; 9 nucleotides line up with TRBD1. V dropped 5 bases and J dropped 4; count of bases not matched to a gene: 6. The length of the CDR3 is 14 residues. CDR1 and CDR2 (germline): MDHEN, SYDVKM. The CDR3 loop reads CASSPRTGVYEQYF. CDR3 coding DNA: TGTGCCAGCAGTCCCCGGACAGGGGTTTACGAGCAGTACTTC. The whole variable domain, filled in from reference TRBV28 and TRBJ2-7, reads DVKVTQSSRYLVKRTGEKVFLECVQDMDHENMFWYRQDPGLGLRLIYFSYDVKMKEKGDIPEGYSVSREKKERFSLILESASTNQTSMYLCASSPRTGVYEQYFGPGTRLTVT.

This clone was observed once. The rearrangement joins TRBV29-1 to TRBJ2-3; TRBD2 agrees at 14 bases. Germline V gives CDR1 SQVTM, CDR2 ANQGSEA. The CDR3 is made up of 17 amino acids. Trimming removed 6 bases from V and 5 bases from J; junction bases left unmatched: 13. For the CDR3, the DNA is TGCAGCGTCCGCCCCAGGGGACTAGCGGGGGAGGGAGATACGCAGTATTTT. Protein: CSVRPRGLAGEGDTQYF.

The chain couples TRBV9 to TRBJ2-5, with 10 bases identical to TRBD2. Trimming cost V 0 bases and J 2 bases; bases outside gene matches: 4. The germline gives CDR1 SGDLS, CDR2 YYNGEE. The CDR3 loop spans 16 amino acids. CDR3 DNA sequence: TGTGCCAGCAGCGTAGGGAGCGGGGGGGGGCAAGAGACCCAGTACTTC. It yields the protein CASSVGSGGGQETQYF.

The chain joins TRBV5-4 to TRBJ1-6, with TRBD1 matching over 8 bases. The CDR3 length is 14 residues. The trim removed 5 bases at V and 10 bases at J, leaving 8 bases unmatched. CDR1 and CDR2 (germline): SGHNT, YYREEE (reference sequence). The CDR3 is CASSVTGEYSPLHF. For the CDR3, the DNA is TGTGCCAGCAGTGTGACAGGGGAGTACTCACCCCTCCACTTT.

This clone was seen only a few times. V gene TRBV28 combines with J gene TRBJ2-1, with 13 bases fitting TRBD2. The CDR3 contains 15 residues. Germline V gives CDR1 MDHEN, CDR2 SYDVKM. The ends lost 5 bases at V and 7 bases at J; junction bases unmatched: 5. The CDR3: CASSPGTSGVNEQFF. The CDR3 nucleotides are TGTGCCAGCAGTCCCGGGACTAGCGGGGTTAATGAGCAGTTCTTC.

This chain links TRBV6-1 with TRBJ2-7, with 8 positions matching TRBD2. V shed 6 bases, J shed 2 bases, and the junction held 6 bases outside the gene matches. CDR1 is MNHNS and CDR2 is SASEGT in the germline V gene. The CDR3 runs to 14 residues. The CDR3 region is CASRWLAGPYEQYF. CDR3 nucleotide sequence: TGTGCCAGCAGATGGCTAGCGGGCCCCTACGAGCAGTACTTC.

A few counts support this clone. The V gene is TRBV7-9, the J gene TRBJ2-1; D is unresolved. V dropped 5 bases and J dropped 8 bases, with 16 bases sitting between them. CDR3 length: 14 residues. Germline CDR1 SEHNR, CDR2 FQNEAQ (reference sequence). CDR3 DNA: TGTGCCAGCAGCCCAGGTTTTGGAACGGATGAGCAGTTCTTC. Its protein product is CASSPGFGTDEQFF.

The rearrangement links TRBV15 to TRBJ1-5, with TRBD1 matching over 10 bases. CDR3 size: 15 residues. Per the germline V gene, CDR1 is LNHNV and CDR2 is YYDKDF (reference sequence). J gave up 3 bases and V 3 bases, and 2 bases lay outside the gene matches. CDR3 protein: CATSRGQGNNQPQHF. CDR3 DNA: TGTGCCACCAGCAGGGGACAGGGGAACAATCAGCCCCAGCATTTT. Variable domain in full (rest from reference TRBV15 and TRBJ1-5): DAMVIQNPRYQVTQFGKPVTLSCSQTLNHNVMYWYQQKSSQAPKLLFHYYDKDFNNEADTPDNFQSRRPNTSFCFLDIRSPGLGDTAMYLCATSRGQGNNQPQHFGDGTRLSIL.

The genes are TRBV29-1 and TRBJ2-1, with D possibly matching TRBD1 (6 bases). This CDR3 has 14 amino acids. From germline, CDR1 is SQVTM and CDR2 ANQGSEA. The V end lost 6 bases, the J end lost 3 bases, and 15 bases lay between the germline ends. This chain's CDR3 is CSVAGESGYNEQFF. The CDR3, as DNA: TGCAGCGTCGCAGGGGAAAGCGGCTACAATGAGCAGTTCTTC.

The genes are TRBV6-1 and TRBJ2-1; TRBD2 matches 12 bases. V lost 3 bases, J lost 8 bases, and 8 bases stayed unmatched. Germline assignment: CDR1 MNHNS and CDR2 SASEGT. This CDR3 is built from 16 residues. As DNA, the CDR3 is TGTGCCAGCAGTGACCCGACTAGCGGGAGAGGCTATGAGCAGTTCTTC. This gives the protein CASSDPTSGRGYEQFF.

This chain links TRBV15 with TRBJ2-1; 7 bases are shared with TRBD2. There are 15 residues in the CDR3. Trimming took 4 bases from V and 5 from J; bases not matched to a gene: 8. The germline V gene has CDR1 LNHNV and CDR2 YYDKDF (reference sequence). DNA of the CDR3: TGTGCCACCAGCAAACAGACTAGCTTCAACAATGAGCAGTTCTTC. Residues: CATSKQTSFNNEQFF. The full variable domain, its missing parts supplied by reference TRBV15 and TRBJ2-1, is DAMVIQNPRYQVTQFGKPVTLSCSQTLNHNVMYWYQQKSSQAPKLLFHYYDKDFNNEADTPDNFQSRRPNTSFCFLDIRSPGLGDTAMYLCATSKQTSFNNEQFFGPGTRLTVL.

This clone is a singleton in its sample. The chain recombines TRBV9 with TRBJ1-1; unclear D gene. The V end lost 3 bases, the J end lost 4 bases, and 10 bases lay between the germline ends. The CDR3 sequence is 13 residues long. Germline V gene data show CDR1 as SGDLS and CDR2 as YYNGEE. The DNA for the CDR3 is TGTGCCAGCAGCGAGGGAGGGAGCACTGAAGCTTTCTTT. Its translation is CASSEGGSTEAFF.

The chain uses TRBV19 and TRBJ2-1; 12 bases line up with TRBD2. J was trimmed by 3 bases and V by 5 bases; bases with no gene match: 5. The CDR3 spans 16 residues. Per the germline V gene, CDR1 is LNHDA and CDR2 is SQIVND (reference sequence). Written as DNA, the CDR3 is TGTGCCAGTAGTCATCGGACTAGCGGGGTCTACAATGAGCAGTTCTTC. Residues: CASSHRTSGVYNEQFF.